The 28 T cell receptor beta chains below were found in one sample sequenced in a study of response to subunit inactivated influenza vaccine. TCRdb used MiXCR to reprocess the RT-PCR reads, holding one entry per CDR3 protein. The sample lists roughly 700,000 distinct CDR3 sequences; approximately 15% were seen once. Material: PBMCs from blood, obtained 14 to 15 days before vaccination. These receptors originate from a man over 45 who received an inactivated influenza vaccine.

This clonotype showed up just a few times. CDR3 residues: CASSKDRATNEKLFF. The CDR3 DNA follows: TGTGCCAGCAGCAAAGACAGGGCAACTAATGAAAAACTGTTTTTT. The chain employs TRBV11-2 and TRBJ1-4; 7 bases match TRBD1. The CDR3 covers 15 residues. Germline V CDR1 and CDR2: SGHAT, FQNNGV. The V gene end was trimmed by 5 bases and the J gene end by 0 bases; junction bases not matched to a gene: 3.

This clonotype was counted at least ten times. The chain carries TRBV3-1 and TRBJ2-1, with 14 nucleotides matching TRBD2. J lost 10 bases, V lost 4 bases, and 9 bases had no gene match. This CDR3 region has 16 residues. Looked up from germline, CDR1 is LGHDT and CDR2 is YNNKEL (reference sequence). CDR3 sequence reads: CASSRRTSGGRREQFF. Written as DNA, the CDR3 is TGTGCCAGCAGCCGTAGGACTAGCGGGGGGAGGCGCGAGCAGTTCTTC.

This clonotype was counted only a few times. The chain couples TRBV7-9 to TRBJ2-1; D remains unclear. V lost 4 bases and J lost 7, with 8 bases in between. CDR1 is SEHNR and CDR2 is FQNEAQ in the germline V gene (reference sequence). This CDR3 comprises 12 residues. CDR3 protein: CASSSTQNEQFF. DNA for the CDR3: TGTGCCAGCAGCTCAACGCAGAATGAGCAGTTCTTC.

There are many counts of this clonotype. This chain connects TRBV2 to TRBJ2-7; the D call may be TRBD1 or TRBD2 (5 bases each). V gave up 1 base and J gave up 7 bases, with 14 bases separating them. Germline V lookup: CDR1 SNHLY, CDR2 FYNNEI. This CDR3 comprises 14 residues. The CDR3 spells CASSEGRGVREQYF. The CDR3 nucleotides read TGTGCCAGCAGTGAAGGTAGAGGGGTTAGGGAGCAGTACTTC.

This clonotype was picked up a small number of times. The chain links TRBV4-3 to TRBJ1-6; no reliable D call. Germline V gene data show CDR1 as LGHNA and CDR2 as YSLEER. The CDR3 covers 17 residues. V lost 0 bases to trimming and J lost 7 bases, with 16 bases between them. This chain's CDR3 is CASSQDLGSTRNSPLHF. DNA of the CDR3: TGCGCCAGCAGCCAAGATCTGGGCTCAACGCGAAATTCACCCCTCCACTTT.

There are many counts of this clonotype. The V gene is TRBV6-6, the J gene TRBJ1-4; 8 bases map to TRBD1. The CDR3 consists of 14 residues. The V gene end was trimmed by 6 bases and the J gene end by 7 bases; junction bases not matched to a gene: 7. Germline V gene data show CDR1 as MNHNY and CDR2 as SVGAGI (reference sequence). The CDR3 nucleotides are TGTGCCAGCAGAGCCGGGACAGGCTCTGAAAAACTGTTTTTT. Translated, it gives CASRAGTGSEKLFF.

The V gene is TRBV10-3, the J gene TRBJ2-5; 9 bases fit TRBD1. Germline CDR1 is ENHRY and CDR2 is SYGVKD. The CDR3 is 16 residues long. V gave up 4 bases and J gave up 3 bases; unmatched junction bases: 9. The CDR3 spells CAISARPGTGKETQYF. CDR3 DNA: TGTGCCATCAGTGCCCGTCCCGGGACAGGGAAAGAGACCCAGTACTTC.

This clonotype showed up just a few times. This rearrangement joins TRBV4-1 to TRBJ1-6, with unresolved D. CDR3 size: 16 residues. V dropped 1 base and J dropped 3 bases, with 10 bases sitting between them. Germline V gene data show CDR1 as MGHRA and CDR2 as YSYEKL. The CDR3 protein is CASSQVRLGYNSPLHF. The CDR3 bases are TGCGCCAGCAGCCAAGTGAGGCTCGGCTATAATTCACCCCTCCACTTT.

The V call is TRBV6-4, the J call TRBJ2-2, with D possibly TRBD1 on 5 matching bases. Trimming shortened V by 6 bases and J by 0 bases, and 14 bases separated the two germline ends. The CDR3 is 16 residues long. Germline V gene sequence: CDR1 MRHNA, CDR2 SNTAGT. The CDR3 DNA is TGTGCCAGCAGCCCAACCTACAGGACGAACACCGGGGAGCTGTTTTTT. As protein: CASSPTYRTNTGELFF.

The rearrangement uses TRBV19 and TRBJ2-7, with 9 positions matching TRBD1. CDR1 and CDR2 from the germline V gene are LNHDA and SQIVND (reference sequence). The CDR3 loop spans 14 amino acids. The trim removed 7 bases at V and 7 bases at J, leaving 11 bases unmatched. The CDR3 protein is CASTPGQGSGEQYF. The CDR3 nucleotides read TGTGCCAGTACCCCCGGACAGGGGTCGGGAGAGCAGTACTTC.

This clonotype was seen a handful of times. The J gene is TRBJ2-1, the V gene TRBV12-3 or TRBV12-4; D is unclear. CDR3 length equals 12 residues. The ends were cut back, 5 bases at V and 4 bases at J, with 6 bases in the middle. Here the CDR3 DNA reads TGTGCCAGCAGTGACTTGTACAATGAGCAGTTCTTC. As protein: CASSDLYNEQFF.

Details on this clonotype: This may stem from a read error, because a much larger clone lies one nucleotide away. The V call is TRBV4-3, the J call TRBJ1-6, with D unresolved. CDR1 LGHNA and CDR2 YSLEER come from the germline V gene. V lost 5 bases and J 5 bases, leaving 13 bases between the germline ends. This CDR3 comprises 15 residues. CDR3: CASSARTGNNSPLHF. Written as DNA, the CDR3 is TGCGCCAGCAGCGCACGGACGGGGAATAATTCACCCCTCCACTTT.

This clonotype was seen only a few times. V is TRBV10-1 and J is TRBJ2-7; D is possibly TRBD1 (6 bases). V was shortened by 5 bases and J by 5 bases, with 13 bases between the two germline ends. CDR3 length: 13 residues. CDR1 WNHNN and CDR2 SYGVQD come from the germline V gene (reference sequence). CDR3 nucleotide sequence: TGCGCCAGCAGTACCGGACAGCTCAACGAGCAGTACTTC. Amino acids: CASSTGQLNEQYF.

This clonotype was observed many times. The V call is TRBV2, the J call TRBJ2-1; D is possibly TRBD2 (6 bases). The germline V gene has CDR1 SNHLY and CDR2 FYNNEI. The CDR3 runs to 15 residues. The V and J ends lost 6 bases and 7 bases respectively, with 19 bases between them. The CDR3: CASRMRVAGWNEQFF. CDR3 in DNA: TGTGCCAGCAGAATGCGGGTTGCGGGATGGAATGAGCAGTTCTTC.

This clonotype was counted at least ten times. V usage is TRBV9 and J usage is TRBJ2-7; D possibly matches TRBD1 or TRBD2 (5 bases each). This CDR3 contains 14 residues. Germline lookup yields CDR1 SGDLS and CDR2 YYNGEE. Trimming left V 0 bases short and J 5 bases short, with 12 bases between. The CDR3 region is CASSVGRGEHEQYF. CDR3 in DNA: TGTGCCAGCAGCGTAGGTCGAGGGGAGCACGAGCAGTACTTC.

This clonotype was found many times. V and J are TRBV12-3 or TRBV12-4 and TRBJ1-6; D is ambiguous. Deletions cut 5 bases from V and 4 bases from J, with 9 bases between. This CDR3 region has 14 residues. The CDR3, as DNA: TGTGCCAGCAGTCCCGACACGTATAATTCACCCCTCCACTTT. Its protein product is CASSPDTYNSPLHF.

The rearrangement links TRBV6-1 to TRBJ1-2; perhaps TRBD1 as D (6 bases). The CDR3 has 15 amino acids. In germline, CDR1 is MNHNS, CDR2 SASEGT. Trimming shortened V by 5 bases and J by 2 bases, and 15 bases separated the two germline ends. The CDR3 DNA reads as TGTGCCAGCAGTAGAGGACAGTCGGGGAACTATGGCTACACCTTC. It is translated as CASSRGQSGNYGYTF.

J is TRBJ1-6 and V is TRBV4-3, with D possibly being TRBD1 (5 bases). Trimming shortened V by 3 bases and J by 8 bases, and 11 bases separated the two germline ends. CDR3 length: 14 residues. The germline gives CDR1 LGHNA, CDR2 YSLEER. The chain's CDR3 is CASSQVTGYSPLHF. CDR3 in DNA: TGCGCCAGCAGCCAGGTTACAGGATATTCACCCCTCCACTTT.

The chain has TRBV6-5 and TRBJ2-1, with a weak D call TRBD2 (6 bases). This CDR3 comprises 16 residues. Trimming left V 0 bases short and J 4 bases short, with 13 bases between. Germline V gives CDR1 MNHEY, CDR2 SVGAGI. CDR3 DNA sequence: TGTGCCAGCAGTTACTCGTTGGGAGGACTTTACAATGAGCAGTTCTTC. Its translation: CASSYSLGGLYNEQFF.

This clonotype was counted between two and nine times. This rearrangement joins TRBV12-3 or TRBV12-4 to TRBJ2-5; D might be TRBD2 (6 bases). The CDR3 extends over 13 amino acids. Between the trimmed V and J ends, which lost 6 bases and 0 bases, there was a span of 8 bases. The CDR3 DNA reads TGTGCCAGCAGGGGGGGATACCAAGAGACCCAGTACTTC. Translated, it gives CASRGGYQETQYF.

V gene TRBV27 combines with J gene TRBJ2-6, with D hard to call. The V gene lost 6 bases and the J gene lost 2 bases, with 11 bases spanning the gap. There are 15 residues in the CDR3. Germline CDR1 reads MNHEY; CDR2 reads SMNVEV (reference sequence). The CDR3, as DNA: TGTGCCAGCAGCCGACTTGGAGCTGGGGCCAACGTCCTGACTTTC. It codes for CASSRLGAGANVLTF.

This clonotype was seen many times. The CDR3 DNA sequence: TGTGCCAGCAGCCCCACCCGGGGGGAGACAGATACGCAGTATTTT. Translated, it gives CASSPTRGETDTQYF. The chain combines TRBV11-2 with TRBJ2-3; 7 bases are shared with TRBD2. This CDR3 contains 15 residues. CDR1 is SGHAT, CDR2 FQNNGV, per germline. The V segment lost 5 bases and the J segment 3 bases; nucleotides outside the gene matches: 8.

This clonotype was picked up a small number of times. The gene calls are TRBV28 and TRBJ2-6; the D is unclear. Germline lookup yields CDR1 MDHEN and CDR2 SYDVKM. V was clipped by 3 bases and J by 0 bases, with 9 bases between them. The CDR3 runs 16 residues. The CDR3 here is CASSFSVLSGANVLTF. The CDR3 DNA reads as TGTGCCAGCAGTTTCTCAGTCCTCTCTGGGGCCAACGTCCTGACTTTC.

The V call is TRBV6-4, the J call TRBJ2-3; TRBD1 or TRBD2 may be the D gene (6 bases each). This CDR3 contains 13 residues. Germline V gives CDR1 MRHNA, CDR2 SNTAGT. Deletions cut 2 bases from V and 5 bases from J, with 8 bases between. The CDR3 spells CASSDRGQDTQYF. CDR3 nucleotide sequence: TGTGCCAGCAGTGACCGGGGGCAAGATACGCAGTATTTT.

The chain uses TRBV12-3 or TRBV12-4 and TRBJ2-3; possible D gene TRBD1, 8 bases. The V and J ends lost 6 bases and 6 bases respectively, with 19 bases between them. This CDR3 is 15 amino acids long. CDR3 DNA sequence: TGTGCCAGCAGCAAAACAGGGGGGGCCGGGGATACGCAGTATTTT. This codes for CASSKTGGAGDTQYF.

This clonotype was observed a handful of times. The CDR3 protein is CASSYTSGQSRSDEQYF. Written as DNA, the CDR3 is TGTGCCAGCAGTTACACCTCCGGACAGTCTAGGAGCGACGAGCAGTACTTC. The gene calls are TRBV6-5 and TRBJ2-7, with a tentative D call TRBD1 (6 bases). The CDR3 length is 17 residues. Germline V gives CDR1 MNHEY, CDR2 SVGAGI. The ends were cut back, 2 bases at V and 5 bases at J, with 22 bases in the middle.

This clonotype was seen a few times. This chain's CDR3 is CASSYSAGVNGYTF. CDR3 nucleotide sequence: TGTGCCAGCAGCTATAGTGCAGGGGTAAATGGCTACACCTTC. The chain employs TRBV7-9 and TRBJ1-2, with D possibly being TRBD1 (6 bases). The V end lost 4 bases, the J end lost 6 bases, and 15 bases lay between the germline ends. In germline, CDR1 is SEHNR, CDR2 FQNEAQ (reference sequence). This CDR3 contains 14 residues.

The sample holds many counts of this clonotype. For the CDR3, the DNA is TGTGCCAGCAGCGGGACTAGCGGGGGGCCAGATACGCAGTATTTT. It encodes CASSGTSGGPDTQYF. This chain uses TRBV9 with TRBJ2-3; 14 positions match TRBD2. This CDR3 is built from 15 residues. Per germline, CDR1 SGDLS and CDR2 YYNGEE. Trimming at V came to 3 bases and at J to 4 bases, leaving 1 base not matched to a gene.